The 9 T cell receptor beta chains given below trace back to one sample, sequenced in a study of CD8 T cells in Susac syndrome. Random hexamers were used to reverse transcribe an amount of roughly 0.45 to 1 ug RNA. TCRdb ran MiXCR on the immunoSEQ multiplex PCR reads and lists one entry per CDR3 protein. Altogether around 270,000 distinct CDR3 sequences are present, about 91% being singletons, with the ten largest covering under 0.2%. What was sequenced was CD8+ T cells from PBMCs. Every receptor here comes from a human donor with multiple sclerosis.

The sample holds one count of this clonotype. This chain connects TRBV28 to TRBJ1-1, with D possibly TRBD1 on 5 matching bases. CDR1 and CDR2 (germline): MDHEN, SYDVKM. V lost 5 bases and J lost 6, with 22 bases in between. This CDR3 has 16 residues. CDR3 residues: CASSLPRQYTYPEAFF. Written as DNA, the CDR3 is TGTGCCAGCAGTCTCCCAAGACAGTATACCTACCCTGAAGCTTTCTTT.

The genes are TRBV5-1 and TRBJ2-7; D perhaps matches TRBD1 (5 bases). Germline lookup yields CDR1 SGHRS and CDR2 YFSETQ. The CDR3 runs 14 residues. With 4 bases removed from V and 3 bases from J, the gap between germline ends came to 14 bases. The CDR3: CASSAHRTLYEQYF. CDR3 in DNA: TGCGCCAGCAGCGCCCACAGGACCCTCTACGAGCAGTACTTC.

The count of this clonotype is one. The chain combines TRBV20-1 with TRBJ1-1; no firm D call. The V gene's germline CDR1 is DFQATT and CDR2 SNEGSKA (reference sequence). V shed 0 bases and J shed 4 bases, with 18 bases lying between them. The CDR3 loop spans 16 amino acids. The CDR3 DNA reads TGCAGTGCTAGAGATTTCCGGGCAGTTAAAGGCACTGAAGCTTTCTTT. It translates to CSARDFRAVKGTEAFF.

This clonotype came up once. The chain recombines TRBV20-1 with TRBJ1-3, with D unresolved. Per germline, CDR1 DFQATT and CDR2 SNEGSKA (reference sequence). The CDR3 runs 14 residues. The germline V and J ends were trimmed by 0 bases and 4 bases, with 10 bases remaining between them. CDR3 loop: CSAREGRRGNTIYF. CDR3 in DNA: TGCAGTGCTAGAGAGGGCAGGAGAGGAAACACCATATATTTT.

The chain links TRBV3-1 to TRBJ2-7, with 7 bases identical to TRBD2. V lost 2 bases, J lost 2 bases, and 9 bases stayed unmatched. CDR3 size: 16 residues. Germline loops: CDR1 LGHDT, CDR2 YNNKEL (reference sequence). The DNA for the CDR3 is TGTGCCAGCAGCCAAAGGGTGGGAGGGCCGACCTACGAGCAGTACTTC. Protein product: CASSQRVGGPTYEQYF.

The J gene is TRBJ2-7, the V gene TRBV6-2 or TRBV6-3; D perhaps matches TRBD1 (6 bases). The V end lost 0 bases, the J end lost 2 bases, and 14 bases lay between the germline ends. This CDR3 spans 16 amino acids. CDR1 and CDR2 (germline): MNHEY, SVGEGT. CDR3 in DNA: TGTGCCAGCAGTTACTCCAGGGACACCTTAGCCTACGAGCAGTACTTC. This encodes CASSYSRDTLAYEQYF.

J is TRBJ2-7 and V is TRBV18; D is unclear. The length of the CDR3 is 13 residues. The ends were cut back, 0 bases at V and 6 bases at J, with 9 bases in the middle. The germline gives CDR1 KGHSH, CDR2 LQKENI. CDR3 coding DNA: TGTGCCAGCTCACCACCGGATCCCTTCGAGCAGTACTTC. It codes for CASSPPDPFEQYF.

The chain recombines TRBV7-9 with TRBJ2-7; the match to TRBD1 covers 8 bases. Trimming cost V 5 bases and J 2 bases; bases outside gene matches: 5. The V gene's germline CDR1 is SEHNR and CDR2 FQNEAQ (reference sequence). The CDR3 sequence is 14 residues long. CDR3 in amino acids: CASSPQGAAYEQYF. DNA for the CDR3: TGTGCCAGCAGCCCCCAGGGGGCTGCCTACGAGCAGTACTTC.

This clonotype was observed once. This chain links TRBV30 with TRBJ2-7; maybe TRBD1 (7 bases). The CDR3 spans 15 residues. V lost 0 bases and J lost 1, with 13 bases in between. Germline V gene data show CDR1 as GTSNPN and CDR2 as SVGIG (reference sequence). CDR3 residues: CAWSVGPGGSYEQYF. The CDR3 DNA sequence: TGTGCCTGGAGTGTGGGGCCAGGGGGGTCCTACGAGCAGTACTTC.